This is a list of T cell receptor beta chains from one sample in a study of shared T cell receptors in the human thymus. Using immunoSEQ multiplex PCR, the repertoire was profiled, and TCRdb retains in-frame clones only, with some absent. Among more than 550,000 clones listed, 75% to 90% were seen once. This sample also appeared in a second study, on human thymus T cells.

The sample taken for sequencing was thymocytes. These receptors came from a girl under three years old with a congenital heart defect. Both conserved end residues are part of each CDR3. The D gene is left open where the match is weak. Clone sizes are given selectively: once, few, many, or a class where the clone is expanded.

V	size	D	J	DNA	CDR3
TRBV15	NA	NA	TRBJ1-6	TGTGCCACCAGGGGGGTGGGGCTCGACAGGCCCTACCGTAATTCACCCCTCCACTTT	CATRGVGLDRPYRNSPLHF
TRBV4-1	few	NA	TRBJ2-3	TGCGCCAGCAGCCAGGAGGAGAAGGCAGATACGCAGTATTTT	CASSQEEKADTQYF
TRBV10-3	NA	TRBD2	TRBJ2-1	TGTGCCATCAGTATAGCACTAGCGGCCTACAATGAGCAGTTCTTC	CAISIALAAYNEQFF
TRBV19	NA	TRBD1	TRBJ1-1	TGTGCCAGTAGTGCCCTAAGACAGGGGGACACTGAAGCTTTCTTT	CASSALRQGDTEAFF
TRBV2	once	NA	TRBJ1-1	TGTGCCAGCAGTGAAGGCAACTCAGGGTTGGACGCTCCACGAGATAGGAACACTGAAGCTTTCTTT	CASSEGNSGLDAPRDRNTEAFF
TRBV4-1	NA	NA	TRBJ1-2	TGCGCCAGCAGCCAAGGGCTTAACGCGGGATCCGTTGGCGGCTATGGCTACACCTTC	CASSQGLNAGSVGGYGYTF
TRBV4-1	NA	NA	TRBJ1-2	TGCGCCAGCAGCCACACATGGTCACCCTATGGCTACACCTTC	CASSHTWSPYGYTF
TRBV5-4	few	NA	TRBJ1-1	TGTGCCAGCAGCTTGGAACGGTTGGGGCCTTTCTTT	CASSLERLGPFF
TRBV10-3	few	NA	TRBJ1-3	TGTGCCATTTCGGAGGGAGCCAGACTTGGAAACACCATATATTTT	CAISEGARLGNTIYF
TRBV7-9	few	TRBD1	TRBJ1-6	TGTGCCACCGCTGGACAGGGGATTAATTCACCCCTCCACTTT	CATAGQGINSPLHF
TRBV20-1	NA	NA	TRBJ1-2	TGCAGTGCTAGTCCTGGGGGCGGCTACACCTTC	CSASPGGGYTF
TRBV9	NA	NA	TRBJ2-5	TGTGCCAGCAGCGTAGATTTACAGGTCCAAGAGACCCAGTACTTC	CASSVDLQVQETQYF
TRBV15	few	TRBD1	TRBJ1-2	TGTGCCACCAGCAGAGAGCAGGGGGGATATGGCTACACCTTC	CATSREQGGYGYTF
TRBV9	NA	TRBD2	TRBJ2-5	TGTGCCAGCAGCTTAAGAGGTTCTAGCGGGGGGCAGGAGACCCAGTACTTC	CASSLRGSSGGQETQYF